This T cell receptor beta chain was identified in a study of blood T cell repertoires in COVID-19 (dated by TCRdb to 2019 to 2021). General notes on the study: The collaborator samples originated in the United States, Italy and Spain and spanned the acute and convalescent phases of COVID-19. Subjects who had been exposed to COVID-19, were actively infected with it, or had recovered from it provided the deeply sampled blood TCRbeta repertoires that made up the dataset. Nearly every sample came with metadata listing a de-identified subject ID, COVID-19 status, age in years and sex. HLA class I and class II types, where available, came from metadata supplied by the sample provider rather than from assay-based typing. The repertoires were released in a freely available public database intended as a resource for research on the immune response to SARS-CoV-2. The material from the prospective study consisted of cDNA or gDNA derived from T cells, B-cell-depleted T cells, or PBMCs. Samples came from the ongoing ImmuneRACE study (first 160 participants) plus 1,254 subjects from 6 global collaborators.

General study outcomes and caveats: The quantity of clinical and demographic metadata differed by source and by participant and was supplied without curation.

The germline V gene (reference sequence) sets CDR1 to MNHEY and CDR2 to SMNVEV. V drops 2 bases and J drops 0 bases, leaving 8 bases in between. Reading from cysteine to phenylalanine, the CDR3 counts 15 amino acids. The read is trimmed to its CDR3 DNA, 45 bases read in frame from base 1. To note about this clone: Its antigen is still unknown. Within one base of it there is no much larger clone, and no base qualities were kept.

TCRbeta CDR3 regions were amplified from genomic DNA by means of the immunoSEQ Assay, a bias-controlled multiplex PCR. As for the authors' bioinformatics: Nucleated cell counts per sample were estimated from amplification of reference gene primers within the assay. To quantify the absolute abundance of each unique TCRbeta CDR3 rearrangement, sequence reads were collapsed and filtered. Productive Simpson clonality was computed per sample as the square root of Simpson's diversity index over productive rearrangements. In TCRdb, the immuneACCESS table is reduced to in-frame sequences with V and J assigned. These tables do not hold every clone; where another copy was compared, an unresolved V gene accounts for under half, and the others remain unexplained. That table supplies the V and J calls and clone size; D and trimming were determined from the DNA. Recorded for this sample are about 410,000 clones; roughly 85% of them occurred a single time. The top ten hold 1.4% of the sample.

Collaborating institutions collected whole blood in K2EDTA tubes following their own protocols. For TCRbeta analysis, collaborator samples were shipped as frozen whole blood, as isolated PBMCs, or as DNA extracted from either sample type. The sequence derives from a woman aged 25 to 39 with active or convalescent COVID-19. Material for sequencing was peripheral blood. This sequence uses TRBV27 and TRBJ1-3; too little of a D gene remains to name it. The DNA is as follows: TGTGCCAGCAGTTTAAACCCAGTCTCTGGAAACACCATATATTTT. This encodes CASSLNPVSGNTIYF.